This TCR beta chain appears in the sequencing data of a study of blood T cell repertoires in COVID-19. Study details: PBMCs, B-cell-depleted T cells, or T cells provided the cDNA or gDNA that made up the material.

The ends were cut back, 0 bases at V and 0 bases at J, with 9 bases in the middle. Germline CDR1 and CDR2: SGHRS and YFSETQ. CDR3 length equals 15 residues. Assay: immunoSEQ multiplex PCR; the TCRdb copy retains only in-frame clones and omits some. The sample carries under 250,000 clones, approximately 91% recorded once. The TCR sequence derives from a man between 25 and 39 years old with COVID-19, enrolled during active disease. Source material: peripheral blood. The rearrangement joins TRBV5-1 to TRBJ2-5; perhaps TRBD1 as D (6 bases). CDR3 sequence: CASSLAGDNQETQYF. The CDR3 nucleotides read TGCGCCAGCAGCTTGGCAGGGGATAACCAAGAGACCCAGTACTTC.